A single sample is the source of the 27 T cell receptor beta chains below, sequenced in a study of blood T cell repertoires in COVID-19. Clones were sequenced by immunoSEQ multiplex PCR, and TCRdb holds only the in-frame ones, with some missing. Among a few hundred thousand clones listed, 87% were seen once. Sequencing input: PBMCs or T cells enriched from blood (not recorded which). The receptors derive from a woman aged 18-29 years who had recovered from COVID-19.

This chain connects TRBV18 to TRBJ1-2; D uncertain. CDR3 length: 14 amino acids. V lost 0 bases and J 7 bases, leaving 12 bases between the germline ends. Germline V gene sequence: CDR1 KGHSH, CDR2 LQKENI. This CDR3 is CASSPPSRYGGYTF. CDR3 coding DNA: TGTGCCAGCTCACCACCGTCCAGGTATGGTGGCTACACCTTC.

This clone was found once. This sequence joins TRBV30 and TRBJ2-4, with a weak D call TRBD2 (5 bases). The CDR3 contains 19 residues. Trimming stripped 0 bases from V and 0 bases from J, with 21 bases between. CDR1 and CDR2 (germline): GTSNPN, SVGIG (reference sequence). The CDR3 loop reads CAWSVTPGNDFLAKNIQYF. CDR3 nucleotide sequence: TGTGCCTGGAGTGTAACCCCCGGGAACGATTTTCTAGCCAAAAACATTCAGTACTTC. Variable domain in full (rest from reference TRBV30 and TRBJ2-4): SQTIHQWPATLVQPVGSPLSLECTVEGTSNPNLYWYRQAAGRGLQLLFYSVGIGQISSEVPQNLSASRPQDRQFILSSKKLLLSDSGFYLCAWSVTPGNDFLAKNIQYFGAGTRLSVL.

The chain couples TRBV6-5 to TRBJ1-6, with a tentative D call TRBD1 (5 bases). Germline V gene data show CDR1 as MNHEY and CDR2 as SVGAGI. With 6 bases removed from V and 8 bases from J, the gap between germline ends came to 17 bases. This CDR3 has 15 amino acids. As DNA, the CDR3 is TGTGCCAGCAGACCCCTCGACAGTGTGGATTCACCCCTCCACTTT. Protein product: CASRPLDSVDSPLHF.

The chain is built from TRBV11-2 and TRBJ1-3; 7 bases line up with TRBD1. Germline CDR1 reads SGHAT; CDR2 reads FQNNGV. This CDR3 spans 19 amino acids. J gave up 2 bases and V 5 bases, and 18 bases lay outside the gene matches. CDR3 residues: CASSRNRGRGVSAGNTIYF. The CDR3 nucleotides read TGTGCCAGCAGCCGTAACAGGGGACGCGGAGTCTCAGCTGGAAACACCATATATTTT.

This clone was observed a few times. V is TRBV18 and J is TRBJ1-3, with 7 bases fitting TRBD1. V was clipped by 5 bases and J by 4 bases; unmatched bases: 11. Germline V gene data show CDR1 as KGHSH and CDR2 as LQKENI. The CDR3 is 16 residues long. CDR3 bases: TGTGCCAGCTCATCCGTAGCACAGGGGAAAGGAAACACCATATATTTT. Residues: CASSSVAQGKGNTIYF.

The chain combines TRBV12-3 or TRBV12-4 with TRBJ2-3; D unresolved. The V and J ends lost 8 bases and 0 bases respectively, with 9 bases between them. This CDR3 has 13 amino acids. The DNA of the CDR3 is TGTGCCAGCCTCAAAACTAGCACAGATACGCAGTATTTT. Its translation: CASLKTSTDTQYF.

The chain uses TRBV28 and TRBJ1-5; D not resolved. Germline lookup yields CDR1 MDHEN and CDR2 SYDVKM. Trimming took 3 bases from V and 2 from J, leaving 17 bases between them. This CDR3 has 17 amino acids. CDR3 region: CASSLTKSVIRNQPQHF. CDR3 DNA: TGTGCCAGCAGTTTGACAAAATCAGTTATTCGCAATCAGCCCCAGCATTTT.

V gene TRBV5-1 combines with J gene TRBJ2-1, with a possible D match to TRBD1 (6 bases). CDR3 length equals 15 residues. Germline V lookup: CDR1 SGHRS, CDR2 YFSETQ. Trimming left V 3 bases short and J 6 bases short, with 16 bases between. The DNA of the CDR3 is TGCGCCAGCAGCTCTAGGGGGACATATGGCAATGAGCAGTTCTTC. Protein: CASSSRGTYGNEQFF.

This chain uses TRBV5-1 with TRBJ2-2, with D perhaps TRBD1 (6 bases). The CDR3 contains 14 residues. Germline V gene sequence: CDR1 SGHRS, CDR2 YFSETQ. V gave up 0 bases and J gave up 6 bases, with 9 bases separating them. This chain's CDR3 is CASSLVTGSGELFF. CDR3 nucleotides: TGCGCCAGCAGCTTGGTAACAGGGTCCGGGGAGCTGTTTTTT.

The chain combines TRBV7-2 with TRBJ1-2; 11 nucleotides match TRBD1. V lost 0 bases, J lost 4 bases, and 7 bases stayed unmatched. CDR3 size: 17 residues. Looked up from germline, CDR1 is SGHTA and CDR2 is FQGNSA. The CDR3 region is CASSLAGQGEPGYGYTF. In DNA form, the CDR3 reads TGTGCCAGCAGCTTAGCGGGACAGGGGGAACCTGGCTATGGCTACACCTTC.

The chain couples TRBV18 to TRBJ2-3; 9 nucleotides align to TRBD1. There are 17 residues in the CDR3. The V and J ends lost 3 bases and 3 bases, in that order; junction bases with no gene match: 10. Looked up from germline, CDR1 is KGHSH and CDR2 is LQKENI. The CDR3 is CASSPQGTGGATDTQYF. In nucleotides, the CDR3 is TGTGCCAGCTCACCCCAGGGAACAGGGGGCGCGACAGATACGCAGTATTTT.

The CDR3 loop reads CASSLQASSVRETQYF. The DNA for the CDR3 is TGTGCCAGCAGTTTACAAGCCAGTTCGGTCAGGGAGACCCAGTACTTC. The chain links TRBV28 to TRBJ2-5; no definite D call. This CDR3 is 16 amino acids long. In germline, CDR1 is MDHEN, CDR2 SYDVKM. The germline V and J ends were trimmed by 2 bases and 5 bases, with 18 bases remaining between them. Based on the CDR3 plus reference TRBV28 and TRBJ2-5, the full variable domain is DVKVTQSSRYLVKRTGEKVFLECVQDMDHENMFWYRQDPGLGLRLIYFSYDVKMKEKGDIPEGYSVSREKKERFSLILESASTNQTSMYLCASSLQASSVRETQYFGPGTRLLVL.

This chain uses TRBV28 with TRBJ1-2; 9 bases align to TRBD1. The CDR3 extends over 15 amino acids. The V and J ends lost 5 bases and 8 bases, in that order; junction bases with no gene match: 12. Per germline, CDR1 MDHEN and CDR2 SYDVKM. CDR3 DNA: TGTGCCAGCAGTCAGGGGACAGGGCAGTCCTTCGGCTACACCTTC. It specifies CASSQGTGQSFGYTF.

The genes are TRBV15 and TRBJ2-7; possibly TRBD1 for D (6 bases). The CDR3 has 15 residues. Between the trimmed V and J ends, which lost 5 bases and 0 bases, there was a span of 14 bases. Germline V CDR1 and CDR2: LNHNV, YYDKDF (reference sequence). The CDR3 reads CATSFAQGSSYEQYF. The CDR3 nucleotides are TGTGCCACCAGCTTTGCCCAGGGGAGCTCCTACGAGCAGTACTTC.

This chain uses TRBV7-2 with TRBJ2-2; TRBD1 is a possible D gene (5 bases). Germline V gene lookup returns CDR1 SGHTA and CDR2 FQGNSA. This CDR3 has 16 amino acids. The V gene lost 5 bases and the J gene lost 7 bases, with 20 bases spanning the gap. CDR3 region: CASSPDPGLRGGELFF. The CDR3, as DNA: TGTGCCAGCAGCCCCGACCCAGGGTTGCGAGGCGGGGAGCTGTTTTTT.

The CDR3 DNA reads TGTGCCAGCAGCTCAACCATCCCGGACAGGGTAGAGAATCAGCCCCAGCATTTT. Protein sequence: CASSSTIPDRVENQPQHF. V and J are TRBV7-3 and TRBJ1-5; 8 nucleotides match TRBD1. The CDR3 has 18 residues. CDR1 and CDR2 from the germline V gene are SGHTA and FQGTGA. V was clipped by 4 bases and J by 4 bases; unmatched bases: 15.

The V call is TRBV7-8, the J call TRBJ2-7; a weak D match, TRBD1 (6 bases). Trimming removed 9 bases from V and 5 bases from J, with 17 bases in between. CDR1 SGHVS and CDR2 FQNEAQ come from the germline V gene. The CDR3 totals 13 residues. CDR3 DNA: TGTGCCAGTGCACAGGGTAACGGGAACGAGCAGTACTTC. This codes for CASAQGNGNEQYF.

The sample holds a few counts of this clone. The V and J genes are TRBV5-6 and TRBJ1-2; 9 nucleotides agree with TRBD1. Losses at the gene ends were 7 bases for V and 3 bases for J; bases not matched to a gene: 4. The germline V gene has CDR1 SGHDT and CDR2 YYEEEE. The CDR3 consists of 13 residues. This CDR3 is CASGTGYDYGYTF. In DNA form, the CDR3 reads TGTGCCAGCGGGACAGGGTATGACTATGGCTACACCTTC.

This clone came up many times. The chain has TRBV12-3 or TRBV12-4 and TRBJ1-1; D unclear. The CDR3 consists of 12 residues. The V end lost 10 bases, the J end lost 5 bases, and 14 bases lay between the germline ends. The CDR3 here is CATTGRRTEAFF. The CDR3 coding sequence is TGTGCCACGACTGGGAGGCGGACTGAAGCTTTCTTT.

V usage is TRBV7-2 and J usage is TRBJ1-2; D is perhaps TRBD1 (5 bases). The germline gives CDR1 SGHTA, CDR2 FQGNSA. V was shortened by 3 bases and J by 0 bases, with 17 bases between the two germline ends. The CDR3 covers 17 residues. The CDR3 DNA reads as TGTGCCAGCAGCTTCCCCGAAACAGGTCCCTCTAACTATGGCTACACCTTC. This codes for CASSFPETGPSNYGYTF.

J is TRBJ1-5 and V is TRBV2; no definite D call. V lost 6 bases to trimming and J lost 4 bases, with 7 bases between them. This CDR3 has 12 amino acids. Looked up from germline, CDR1 is SNHLY and CDR2 is FYNNEI. Written as DNA, the CDR3 is TGTGCCAGCAGCCCCGGGAATCAGCCCCAGCATTTT. This encodes CASSPGNQPQHF.

This rearrangement joins TRBV19 to TRBJ2-5; 7 bases agree with TRBD2. CDR1 and CDR2 from the germline V gene are LNHDA and SQIVND (reference sequence). The CDR3 runs 14 residues. V dropped 4 bases and J dropped 5; count of bases not matched to a gene: 7. Written as DNA, the CDR3 is TGTGCCAGTAGTACCGTGACTAGCCGGGAGACCCAGTACTTC. Translated: CASSTVTSRETQYF.

V gene TRBV18 combines with J gene TRBJ2-4; no definite D call. Germline V gives CDR1 KGHSH, CDR2 LQKENI. This CDR3 contains 14 residues. Trimming took 5 bases from V and 0 from J, leaving 8 bases between them. The CDR3 DNA is TGTGCCAGCTCAGATGCACTAGCCAAAAACATTCAGTACTTC. Amino acids: CASSDALAKNIQYF.

The rearrangement links TRBV3-1 (or the pseudogene TRBV3-2) to TRBJ1-1; D is uncertain. This CDR3 spans 14 amino acids. Trimming shortened V by 4 bases and J by 4 bases, and 13 bases separated the two germline ends. The germline gives CDR1 LGHDT, CDR2 YNNKEL (reference sequence). The CDR3 DNA follows: TGTGCCAGCAGCCTACACGGGGAAGGCACTGAAGCTTTCTTT. Protein product: CASSLHGEGTEAFF.

The chain couples TRBV19 to TRBJ1-3; D uncertain. Germline values: CDR1 LNHDA, CDR2 SQIVND (reference sequence). The CDR3 has 14 amino acids. V was cut by 3 bases and J by 0 bases, with 6 bases left in between. The CDR3 nucleotides read TGTGCCAGTAGTATTAATCTCTCTGGAAACACCATATATTTT. Its protein is CASSINLSGNTIYF.

A word on this clone: Other DNA sequences from this sample encode an identical CDR3 as well. V gene TRBV7-2 combines with J gene TRBJ1-2, with 7 bases fitting TRBD1. The CDR3 is 12 amino acids. Germline trimming cut 3 bases from V and 8 bases from J; bases unmatched to any gene: 3. In germline, CDR1 is SGHTA, CDR2 FQGNSA. The CDR3 DNA is TGTGCCAGCAGCTTCCGACAGGGAGGCTACACCTTC. It yields the protein CASSFRQGGYTF.

The chain combines TRBV7-9 with TRBJ1-4; TRBD1 agrees at 8 bases. The CDR3 runs 15 residues. V dropped 4 bases and J dropped 6; count of bases not matched to a gene: 7. CDR1 is SEHNR and CDR2 is FQNEAQ in the germline V gene (reference sequence). The CDR3 DNA is TGTGCCAGCAGCTCTGGTGACAGGGGAGATGAAAAACTGTTTTTT. Amino acids: CASSSGDRGDEKLFF.